This TCR beta chain appears in the sequencing data of a study of cytomegalovirus exposure and HLA in healthy donors. Regarding the study as a whole: A later analysis, which compared TCR beta chains of equal frequency, found the HLA-associated ones more clonally expanded. Association of 16,951 TCR beta sequences with HLA alleles was found at 0.05 false discovery rate in a later analysis.

Comment on this clone: Antigen specificity is unknown.

PCR primers comprised 60 Vbeta and 13 Jbeta primers. The assay was immunoSEQ multiplex PCR, and TCRdb's table has in-frame clones only and misses some. In total, the table holds some 110,000 clones. Sequencing was carried out using PBMCs. The receptor was isolated from a man aged 18 to 29 in good health and CMV-seronegative.

The CDR3 nucleotides read TGTGCTAGTGGCTGGGGCAGTAACTATGGCTACACCTTC. This encodes CASGWGSNYGYTF. J is TRBJ1-2 and V is TRBV12-5; perhaps TRBD1 as D (5 bases). Deletions cut 6 bases from V and 1 base from J, with 9 bases between. This CDR3 contains 13 residues. Germline V gives CDR1 LGHNT, CDR2 FRNRAP. Filled out from reference TRBV12-5 and TRBJ1-2, the complete variable domain reads DARVTQTPRHKVTEMGQEVTMRCQPILGHNTVFWYRQTMMQGLELLAYFRNRAPLDDSGMPKDRFSAEMPDATLATLKIQPSEPRDSAVYFCASGWGSNYGYTFGSGTRLTVV.